The T cell receptor beta chain described here comes from a study of post-analysis software for immune sequencing data. Background on the study: Patients had relapsing-remitting, secondary progressive or progressive-relapsing multiple sclerosis; some lacked subtype. Study results and caveats: About 5 TRBV segments occurring more often in patients than controls included TRBV5-6, TRBV5-1 and TRBV20-1. Significantly lower normalized Chao1 diversity was found in patients with multiple sclerosis relative to controls.

J was trimmed by 1 base and V by 5 bases; bases with no gene match: 10. The length of the CDR3 is 16 residues. The germline gives CDR1 SNHLY, CDR2 FYNNEI. Of note for this clonotype: The target antigen is unknown.

Incorporated into the TCR beta cDNA libraries were unique molecular identifiers, which served to reduce PCR and sequencing biases. The source material, roughly 0.9 to 11 million T cells, gave rise to roughly 500,000 cDNA molecules. TCRdb passed the PCR reads through MiXCR, listing each CDR3 protein once. The sample consists of about 200,000 distinct CDR3 sequences, approximately 29% of them appearing once. The genes are TRBV2 and TRBJ2-5, with 7 positions matching TRBD1. The sequence derives from a girl aged 2-17 years with multiple sclerosis. The sequenced sample was blood. As DNA, the CDR3 is TGTGCCAGCAGTAACCCGGGACAGCTTACCCAAGAGACCCAGTACTTC. Translated: CASSNPGQLTQETQYF.